One sample yielded the 27 T cell receptor beta chains listed below, sequenced in a study of blood T cell repertoires in COVID-19. Profiling relied on immunoSEQ multiplex PCR, and the TCRdb table lists in-frame clones only, not all of them. The top ten clones hold around 21% of a sample with tens of thousands of clones, 65% to 80% of them seen once. The sequenced material came from peripheral blood. These receptors came from a woman of 80 years or more with active or convalescent COVID-19.

The chain employs TRBV7-2 and TRBJ2-3; 10 nucleotides agree with TRBD2. The germline CDR1 and CDR2 sequences are SGHTA and FQGNSA. The CDR3 spans 18 residues. V gave up 6 bases and J gave up 0 bases; unmatched junction bases: 12. CDR3 residues: CASSPASGGATSTDTQYF. CDR3 DNA sequence: TGTGCCAGCAGTCCGGCTAGCGGGGGCGCTACTAGCACAGATACGCAGTATTTT.

This clone was counted a single time. The chain employs TRBV27 and TRBJ1-2; 11 nucleotides line up with TRBD1. The junction had 19 bases not matched to a gene; V was cut back by 4 bases and J by 6 bases. Germline CDR1 and CDR2: MNHEY and SMNVEV (reference sequence). The CDR3 is made up of 19 amino acids. The CDR3 sequence is CASSSLSKDRGRREDGYTF. The CDR3 DNA reads TGTGCCAGCAGTTCCCTCTCCAAGGACAGGGGGCGCAGGGAGGATGGCTACACCTTC.

The chain employs TRBV7-9 and TRBJ2-5, with 7 bases fitting TRBD1. In germline, CDR1 is SEHNR, CDR2 FQNEAQ (reference sequence). The CDR3 contains 14 residues. With V trimmed by 5 bases and J by 1 base, 4 bases remained unmatched. This CDR3 reads CASSRQGFQETQYF. CDR3 in DNA: TGTGCCAGCAGCCGACAGGGATTCCAAGAGACCCAGTACTTC.

This clone was detected a few times. The chain is built from TRBV4-3 and TRBJ2-2; possible D gene TRBD1, 6 bases. Trimming took 5 bases from V and 7 from J, leaving 14 bases between them. CDR3 length: 14 amino acids. The germline V gene has CDR1 LGHNA and CDR2 YSLEER. This CDR3 reads CASSYSQGYGELFF. The CDR3 DNA reads as TGCGCCAGCAGCTACTCACAGGGTTACGGGGAGCTGTTTTTT.

The CDR3 DNA reads TGTGCCAGCAGCTATGGGCTAGCGGGGGGGCGAACCGGGGAGCTGTTTTTT. Amino acids: CASSYGLAGGRTGELFF. The chain uses TRBV9 and TRBJ2-2; 12 bases are a match to TRBD2. With 4 bases clipped from V and 5 bases from J, the junction kept 9 bases outside the gene matches. Germline V lookup: CDR1 SGDLS, CDR2 YYNGEE. This CDR3 comprises 17 residues. Variable domain in full (rest from reference TRBV9 and TRBJ2-2): DSGVTQTPKHLITATGQRVTLRCSPRSGDLSVYWYQQSLDQGLQFLIQYYNGEERAKGNILERFSAQQFPDLHSELNLSSLELGDSALYFCASSYGLAGGRTGELFFGEGSRLTVL.

The chain employs TRBV7-8 and TRBJ2-7; D might be TRBD2 (5 bases). The CDR3 totals 15 residues. Between the trimmed V and J ends, which lost 7 bases and 3 bases, there was a span of 19 bases. Germline values: CDR1 SGHVS, CDR2 FQNEAQ. CDR3: CASTRAPNGVYEQYF. The CDR3 nucleotides are TGTGCCAGCACCCGAGCCCCAAACGGGGTCTACGAGCAGTACTTC.

This clone was picked up a small number of times. The chain joins TRBV6-2 or TRBV6-3 to TRBJ2-5; 11 nucleotides line up with TRBD2. This CDR3 comprises 13 residues. Germline lookup yields CDR1 MNHEY and CDR2 SVGEGT. J gave up 14 bases and V 0 bases, and 5 bases lay outside the gene matches. CDR3 bases: TGTGCCAGCAGTTACTCACTAGCGGGGGTGCCTTACTTC. Its protein is CASSYSLAGVPYF.

The V gene is TRBV2, the J gene TRBJ1-6; D perhaps matches TRBD1 (6 bases). CDR3 length: 13 amino acids. Trimming left V 8 bases short and J 2 bases short, with 7 bases between. In germline, CDR1 is SNHLY, CDR2 FYNNEI. CDR3 nucleotide sequence: TGTGCCAGCCAGGGGACCTATAATTCACCCCTCCACTTT. Its protein product is CASQGTYNSPLHF. The full variable domain, with the rest looked up from reference TRBV2 and TRBJ1-6, is EPEVTQTPSHQVTQMGQEVILRCVPISNHLYFYWYRQILGQKVEFLVSFYNNEISEKSEIFDDQFSVERPDGSNFTLKIRSTKLEDSAMYFCASQGTYNSPLHFGNGTRLTVT.

The gene calls are TRBV19 and TRBJ1-3, with TRBD1 as a possible D gene (6 bases). Germline CDR1 reads LNHDA; CDR2 reads SQIVND (reference sequence). The ends were cut back, 5 bases at V and 2 bases at J, with 13 bases in the middle. This CDR3 is 15 amino acids long. The CDR3 nucleotides read TGTGCCAGTAGTCCCTTAGGGGGTACTGGAAACACCATATATTTT. It codes for CASSPLGGTGNTIYF.

The chain employs TRBV5-1 and TRBJ2-3, with D perhaps TRBD2 (6 bases). From germline, CDR1 is SGHRS and CDR2 YFSETQ. The CDR3 totals 14 residues. V was cut by 0 bases and J by 4 bases, with 9 bases left in between. The CDR3: CASSLGASADTQYF. Written as DNA, the CDR3 is TGCGCCAGCAGCTTGGGGGCTAGCGCAGATACGCAGTATTTT.

This rearrangement joins TRBV6-1 to TRBJ2-7; a weak D match, TRBD2 (5 bases). This CDR3 has 12 residues. The germline V and J ends were trimmed by 1 base and 5 bases, with 6 bases remaining between them. The germline V gene encodes CDR1 MNHNS and CDR2 SASEGT. As DNA, the CDR3 is TGTGCCAGCAGTGAAGTCGGGGACGAGCAGTACTTC. Its translation is CASSEVGDEQYF.

This chain uses TRBV28 with TRBJ2-2; 8 bases are shared with TRBD1. Germline V gene data show CDR1 as MDHEN and CDR2 as SYDVKM. With 3 bases clipped from V and 4 bases from J, the junction kept 19 bases outside the gene matches. This CDR3 region has 20 residues. CDR3 sequence (DNA): TGTGCCAGCAGTTTGCCCGCAAGGTTGAGGGACAGGTCCTCCACCGGGGAGCTGTTTTTT. Translating it yields CASSLPARLRDRSSTGELFF.

The V call is TRBV23-1, the J call TRBJ2-1; tentatively, D is TRBD1 (6 bases). TRBV23-1 is an ORF, and what it does is uncertain. The CDR3 is made up of 16 amino acids. Deletions cut 6 bases from V and 7 bases from J, with 22 bases between. CDR3 nucleotides: TGCGCCAGCAGCCGGACAGTCGAGTCTCGTGAGAATGAGCAGTTCTTC. It translates to CASSRTVESRENEQFF.

The V and J genes are TRBV11-2 and TRBJ1-1, with D maybe TRBD1 (5 bases). V was clipped by 0 bases and J by 9 bases, with 8 bases between them. This CDR3 is built from 12 residues. The germline V gene encodes CDR1 SGHAT and CDR2 FQNNGV. Here the CDR3 reads CASSLDRVQAFF. CDR3 DNA sequence: TGTGCCAGCAGCTTAGACAGGGTGCAAGCTTTCTTT. Drawing the rest from reference TRBV11-2 and TRBJ1-1, the complete variable domain is EAGVAQSPRYKIIEKRQSVAFWCNPISGHATLYWYQQILGQGPKLLIQFQNNGVVDDSQLPKDRFSAERLKGVDSTLKIQPAKLEDSAVYLCASSLDRVQAFFGQGTRLTVV.

The chain couples TRBV18 to TRBJ1-3, with 10 bases fitting TRBD1. Trimming cost V 5 bases and J 4 bases; bases outside gene matches: 11. CDR1 and CDR2 from the germline V gene are KGHSH and LQKENI. The CDR3 totals 17 residues. The CDR3: CASSSDRGRGSGNTIYF. DNA of the CDR3: TGTGCCAGCTCATCCGACAGGGGGCGCGGATCGGGAAACACCATATATTTT.

There are many counts of this clone. The gene calls are TRBV2 and TRBJ2-5; the D is unclear. The germline CDR1 and CDR2 sequences are SNHLY and FYNNEI. The CDR3 is 12 residues long. The V and J ends lost 6 bases and 2 bases respectively, with 7 bases between them. In nucleotides, the CDR3 is TGTGCCAGCAGCACCGAGCAAGAGACCCAGTACTTC. Translating gives CASSTEQETQYF.

The genes are TRBV7-3 and TRBJ1-5; D not certain. Germline V gene lookup returns CDR1 SGHTA and CDR2 FQGTGA. V lost 6 bases, J lost 0 bases, and 6 bases lay in between. The CDR3 runs to 13 residues. The CDR3 spells CASRQNSNQPQHF. Here the CDR3 DNA reads TGTGCCAGCAGACAAAATAGCAATCAGCCCCAGCATTTT. Together with reference TRBV7-3 and TRBJ1-5, the CDR3 gives the full variable domain: GAGVSQTPSNKVTEKGKYVELRCDPISGHTALYWYRQSLGQGPEFLIYFQGTGAADDSGLPNDRFFAVRPEGSVSTLKIQRTERGDSAVYLCASRQNSNQPQHFGDGTRLSIL.

The chain recombines TRBV30 with TRBJ1-2; D ambiguous. V was shortened by 4 bases and J by 4 bases, with 16 bases between the two germline ends. CDR1 and CDR2 from the germline V gene are GTSNPN and SVGIG (reference sequence). The CDR3 contains 14 residues. The CDR3 nucleotides read TGTGCCTGGAAGATGGGCCTAGCGGGCTATGGCTACACCTTC. It specifies CAWKMGLAGYGYTF.

V and J are TRBV6-6 and TRBJ2-3; 10 bases are a match to TRBD1. J lost 7 bases, V lost 7 bases, and 8 bases had no gene match. There are 14 residues in the CDR3. CDR1 is MNHNY, CDR2 SVGAGI, per germline (reference sequence). The CDR3 here is CASTPTGGTYTQYF. Written as DNA, the CDR3 is TGTGCCAGCACCCCGACAGGGGGCACGTATACGCAGTATTTT.

Only a few counts were recorded for this clone. The chain is built from TRBV29-1 and TRBJ2-3, with 12 bases aligning to TRBD2. CDR3 length equals 14 residues. Germline CDR1 and CDR2: SQVTM and ANQGSEA. The J segment lost 5 bases and the V segment lost 4 bases, leaving 4 bases of the junction unmatched. The CDR3 spells CSVVSSGGVDTQYF. CDR3 coding DNA: TGCAGCGTTGTTTCTAGCGGGGGGGTAGATACGCAGTATTTT.

In this sample, this clone turned up a few times. The chain joins TRBV6-1 to TRBJ1-6; weak D call: TRBD1 (5 bases). The CDR3 loop spans 15 amino acids. CDR1 MNHNS and CDR2 SASEGT come from the germline V gene. V was cut by 3 bases and J by 8 bases, with 14 bases left in between. CDR3 DNA: TGTGCCAGCAGTGAGTCATCCGGGGGGGATTCACCCCTCCACTTT. This encodes CASSESSGGDSPLHF.

The chain links TRBV11-2 to TRBJ2-5; possible D gene TRBD1, 5 bases. Germline CDR1 reads SGHAT; CDR2 reads FQNNGV. Trimming left V 1 base short and J 5 bases short, with 8 bases between. CDR3 length: 13 amino acids. Here the CDR3 reads CASSLGQRETQYF. The DNA of the CDR3 is TGTGCCAGCAGCTTAGGACAGCGCGAGACCCAGTACTTC.

The chain is built from TRBV7-8 and TRBJ2-7; 9 bases match TRBD2. Germline V gene data show CDR1 as SGHVS and CDR2 as FQNEAQ. V lost 3 bases, J lost 0 bases, and 6 bases stayed unmatched. The CDR3 runs to 16 residues. The CDR3 loop reads CASSFLASGVSYEQYF. DNA of the CDR3: TGTGCCAGCAGCTTTCTAGCTAGCGGGGTCTCCTACGAGCAGTACTTC.

V usage is TRBV4-3 and J usage is TRBJ1-3, with 8 bases identical to TRBD1. V trimming: 3 bases; J trimming: 2 bases; junction bases outside the gene matches: 3. Per the germline V gene, CDR1 is LGHNA and CDR2 is YSLEER. CDR3 length: 15 amino acids. As DNA, the CDR3 is TGCGCCAGCAGCCAGGACAGGGCCGCTGGAAACACCATATATTTT. Translating it yields CASSQDRAAGNTIYF.

This rearrangement joins TRBV4-3 to TRBJ2-7; no firm D call. V lost 0 bases to trimming and J lost 5 bases, with 14 bases between them. The CDR3 is made up of 15 amino acids. The germline gives CDR1 LGHNA, CDR2 YSLEER. The CDR3, as DNA: TGCGCCAGCAGCCAAGATCGGTGGGTTGAGGACGAGCAGTACTTC. Its translation: CASSQDRWVEDEQYF.

The CDR3 reads CASSYRDRGVGEQFF. In DNA, the CDR3 is TGTGCCAGCAGCTACCGGGACAGGGGAGTTGGTGAGCAGTTCTTC. The chain joins TRBV7-9 to TRBJ2-1, with 10 bases identical to TRBD1. This CDR3 is 15 amino acids long. The V and J ends lost 4 bases and 9 bases, in that order; junction bases with no gene match: 9. Germline V gene sequence: CDR1 SEHNR, CDR2 FQNEAQ (reference sequence).

This clone was seen repeatedly, ten times or more. The chain couples TRBV7-8 to TRBJ2-1, with D perhaps matching TRBD1 (5 bases). Trimming pared 1 base from V and 3 bases from J, leaving 10 bases between. Germline V lookup: CDR1 SGHVS, CDR2 FQNEAQ. The CDR3 length is 15 residues. The CDR3 region has the DNA TGTGCCAGCAGCTTAGGGGGCAGGGTCTACAATGAGCAGTTCTTC. It yields the protein CASSLGGRVYNEQFF. Variable domain in full (rest from reference TRBV7-8 and TRBJ2-1): GAGVSQSPRYKVAKRGQDVALRCDPISGHVSLFWYQQALGQGPEFLTYFQNEAQLDKSGLPSDRFFAERPEGSVSTLKIQRTQQEDSAVYLCASSLGGRVYNEQFFGPGTRLTVL.